This T cell receptor beta chain came from a study of OX40 agonist ivuxolimab in advanced cancers. Data came from immunoSEQ multiplex PCR; TCRdb stores just in-frame clones and leaves some out. Counted here are some 50,000 clones, 75% to 80% occurring once; the ten biggest clones make up roughly 8.6%. V was shortened by 2 bases and J by 14 bases, with 24 bases between the two germline ends. This CDR3 is built from 16 residues. The germline V gene has CDR1 MNHNY and CDR2 SVGAGI (reference sequence). This clone has a single count. This TCR derives from an adult with an advanced solid tumor such as melanoma, head and neck, liver or kidney cancer. The chain joins TRBV6-6 to TRBJ1-4; TRBD1 might be the D (5 bases). The starting material was CD4+ or CD8+ T cells sorted from blood, obtained in a trial of the OX40 agonist ivuxolimab. DNA for the CDR3: TGTGCCAGCAGTTACCAGGGATTCTCATCAACTCGCCGGCTGTTTTTT. It yields the protein CASSYQGFSSTRRLFF.